This TCR beta chain stems from a study of CD8+ T cells in alopecia areata. This CDR3 has 13 amino acids. Germline CDR1 and CDR2: LNHNV and YYDKDF (reference sequence). Trimming cost V 4 bases and J 3 bases, with 6 bases left between them. RNA extraction and reverse transcription yielded cDNA as sequencing template. Clones were read by immunoSEQ multiplex PCR, and TCRdb kept only the in-frame ones, dropping some. Here the sample spans approximately 180,000 clones, about 60% being singletons. The source is a human donor with alopecia areata. The sequences come from CD4+ T cells sorted from blood, collected at week 0. The chain links TRBV15 to TRBJ2-2; D remains unclear. DNA for the CDR3: TGTGCCACCAGCACCCCTCACACCGGGGAGCTGTTTTTT. It codes for CATSTPHTGELFF.